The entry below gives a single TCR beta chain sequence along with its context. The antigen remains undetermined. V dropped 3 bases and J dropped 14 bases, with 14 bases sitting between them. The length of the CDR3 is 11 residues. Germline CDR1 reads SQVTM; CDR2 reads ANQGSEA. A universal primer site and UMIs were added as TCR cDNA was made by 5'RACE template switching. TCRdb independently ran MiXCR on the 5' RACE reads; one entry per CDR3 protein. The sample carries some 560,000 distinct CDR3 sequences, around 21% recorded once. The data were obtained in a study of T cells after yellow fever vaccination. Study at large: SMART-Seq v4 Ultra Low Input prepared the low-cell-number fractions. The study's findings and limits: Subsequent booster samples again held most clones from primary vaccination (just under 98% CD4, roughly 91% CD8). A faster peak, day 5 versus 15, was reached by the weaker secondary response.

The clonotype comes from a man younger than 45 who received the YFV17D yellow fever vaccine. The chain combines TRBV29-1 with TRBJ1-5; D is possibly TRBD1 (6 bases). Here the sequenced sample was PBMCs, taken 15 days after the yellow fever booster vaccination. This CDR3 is CSVDDGGAEHF. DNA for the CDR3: TGCAGCGTTGATGATGGGGGCGCAGAGCATTTT.